This T cell receptor (beta chain) was sequenced for a study of chemoradiotherapy in HPV16-positive cancers (dated by TCRdb to 2022 to 2024). About the full investigation: Using functional T-cell assays on cells from a couple of HPV16-positive patients, the researchers defined candidate HPV-specific T-cell clones and common TCR motifs. The study asked whether T-cell immunity to the HPV oncoproteins E6 and E7 changes during chemoradiotherapy and whether this immunity affects survival. The candidate HPV-specific TCRs and motifs were subsequently tracked in TCR repertoires obtained from 86 patients with HPV-related cancers.

What the authors observed across the whole study: In HPV16-positive patients, expansion of HPV-responsive T cells during chemoradiotherapy was found to be associated with improved recurrence-free survival. Expansion of candidate HPV-specific clones and E7-related TCR motifs was observed in the tumor microenvironment during treatment, whereas no such expansion was observed for non-HPV-specific T cells. Only two HPV16-positive patients were used to derive the functional definition of HPV-specific T cells, and the survival association was reported for HPV16-positive patients.

Because repertoires were sampled repeatedly during chemoradiotherapy, clonal expansion in the tumor microenvironment could be followed. Turning to this clone: Its antigen is currently not known. Base qualities are not recorded, but no much larger clone differs from it by a single base.

The CDR3 numbers 13 residues from cysteine through phenylalanine. The retained sequence is limited to the CDR3, 39 bases, with the frame set at the first base. The germline V gene encodes CDR1 MNHEY and CDR2 SVGAGI. V has 5 bases trimmed and J has 5 bases trimmed; junction bases matching no gene number 0. Receptors were amplified or captured by the immunoSEQ multiplex PCR assay. TCRdb carries this immuneACCESS record with in-frame sequences only. Its versions omit some clonotypes, under half of them owing to an unresolved V gene in the studies checked, with the rest unexplained. The sample table shows over a thousand clones, and approximately 74% are seen once. The leading ten clones occupy approximately 15% of the sample.

The chain is made from TRBV6-5 and TRBJ1-4; 9 central bases correspond to TRBD1. The receptor was isolated from a human donor with HPV-associated anogenital cancer. The specimen was tumor tissue, collected from a patient who underwent chemoradiotherapy. The DNA sequence is as follows: TGTGCCAGCAGTGGACAGGGGAATGAAAAACTGTTTTTT. It is translated as CASSGQGNEKLFF.